This T cell receptor (beta chain) is from a study of shared clonotypes between healthy human individuals. Study results and caveats: Clonotypes not shared had lower generation probabilities than those common to all four donors. Clonotype sharing among donors, it was expected, would be affected by sequencing depth. Researchers found naive subsets generally carried larger estimated richness than memory subsets.

Notes on this clone: Its target is unknown.

The donors were adults (healthy and HIV-negative) with no recent acute infections or vaccinations. Generated by immunoSEQ multiplex PCR, the TCRdb table keeps only in-frame clones and is missing some. The sample contains around 600,000 clones, roughly 97% of which appear only once. This CDR3 contains 17 residues. The chain uses TRBV21-1 and TRBJ1-1; TRBD1 is the table's D call and was not checked against the DNA. TRBV21-1 constitutes a pseudogene. Sequenced: naive CD4+ T cells sorted from blood. Subset: CD45RA+ positively selected. The sequence derives from a woman aged 25 to 39 in good health. The CDR3: CASSKNGGDSSIAEAFF. The CDR3 nucleotides read TGTGCCAGCAGCAAAAATGGCGGGGACAGTTCGATCGCTGAAGCTTTCTTT.